One sample yielded the 18 T cell receptor beta chains listed below, sequenced in a study of blood T cell repertoires in COVID-19. Generated by immunoSEQ multiplex PCR, the TCRdb table keeps only in-frame clones and is missing some. The sample has about 94,000 clones, 80% seen once. Input material: peripheral blood. These receptors all stem from a human donor in a cohort sampled during active COVID-19.

This chain links TRBV6-6 with TRBJ1-6, with D possibly TRBD1 on 6 matching bases. Between the trimmed V and J ends, which lost 6 bases and 0 bases, there was a span of 15 bases. In germline, CDR1 is MNHNY, CDR2 SVGAGI (reference sequence). There are 17 residues in the CDR3. The CDR3 DNA follows: TGTGCCAGCAGCCGAGACAGGCGGAGCTCCTATAATTCACCCCTCCACTTT. Translated, it gives CASSRDRRSSYNSPLHF.

This chain joins TRBV7-7 and TRBJ2-7, with TRBD2 as a possible D gene (5 bases). Germline lookup yields CDR1 SSHAT and CDR2 FNYEAQ (reference sequence). Trimming stripped 6 bases from V and 3 bases from J, with 24 bases between. This CDR3 is 17 amino acids long. CDR3 nucleotides: TGTGCCAGCAGGCTACTTCCCGAACTTATGAGCGGCTACGAGCAGTACTTC. Amino acid sequence: CASRLLPELMSGYEQYF.

The rearrangement uses TRBV20-1 and TRBJ2-3, with D hard to call. CDR1 is DFQATT, CDR2 SNEGSKA, per germline (reference sequence). The CDR3 has 11 residues. Deletions cut 5 bases from V and 2 bases from J, with 5 bases between. The CDR3 region is CSALITDTQYF. The CDR3, as DNA: TGCAGTGCTCTAATCACAGATACGCAGTATTTT.

The chain is built from TRBV2 and TRBJ2-7, with 7 bases that match TRBD1. The CDR3 covers 11 residues. V lost 11 bases, J lost 2 bases, and 3 bases stayed unmatched. The germline V gene encodes CDR1 SNHLY and CDR2 FYNNEI. CDR3 DNA sequence: TGTGCCGTCGGACAGGCCTACGAGCAGTACTTC. Its translation: CAVGQAYEQYF. Looking up the rest from reference TRBV2 and TRBJ2-7 gives the full variable domain: EPEVTQTPSHQVTQMGQEVILRCVPISNHLYFYWYRQILGQKVEFLVSFYNNEISEKSEIFDDQFSVERPDGSNFTLKIRSTKLEDSAMYFCAVGQAYEQYFGPGTRLTVT.

This sequence joins TRBV3-1 (or the pseudogene TRBV3-2) and TRBJ2-7; 8 bases line up with TRBD2. Trimming at V came to 7 bases and at J to 6 bases, leaving 8 bases not matched to a gene. The CDR3 consists of 13 residues. CDR1 and CDR2 (germline): LGHDT, YNNKEL (reference sequence). For the CDR3, the DNA is TGTGCCAGCACGGCGGGGGGCCCTTCCGAGCAGTACTTC. Amino acid sequence: CASTAGGPSEQYF.

The chain links TRBV5-1 to TRBJ2-7; 10 bases map to TRBD2. The CDR3 runs 15 residues. Germline values: CDR1 SGHRS, CDR2 YFSETQ. Trimming cost V 2 bases and J 1 base; bases outside gene matches: 3. CDR3 amino acids: CASSLQAGGSYEQYF. DNA of the CDR3: TGCGCCAGCAGCTTACAAGCGGGAGGGTCCTACGAGCAGTACTTC.

This chain connects TRBV19 to TRBJ1-5; 7 bases are shared with TRBD1. V lost 6 bases to trimming and J lost 3 bases; unmatched junction nucleotides: 5. The germline V gene has CDR1 LNHDA and CDR2 SQIVND (reference sequence). This CDR3 region has 14 residues. This CDR3 reads CASRSQGVNQPQHF. CDR3 sequence (DNA): TGTGCCAGTAGGTCCCAGGGGGTCAATCAGCCCCAGCATTTT. Full variable domain (missing parts from reference TRBV19 and TRBJ1-5): DGGITQSPKYLFRKEGQNVTLSCEQNLNHDAMYWYRQDPGQGLRLIYYSQIVNDFQKGDIAEGYSVSREKKESFPLTVTSAQKNPTAFYLCASRSQGVNQPQHFGDGTRLSIL.

V gene TRBV28 combines with J gene TRBJ1-3; 8 bases agree with TRBD1. CDR3 length equals 21 residues. Germline assignment: CDR1 MDHEN and CDR2 SYDVKM. V was clipped by 2 bases and J by 4 bases; unmatched bases: 22. The CDR3 region is CASSLPGRIRGPSGGGNTIYF. CDR3 DNA: TGTGCCAGCAGTTTACCTGGTCGAATCAGGGGGCCTTCGGGAGGAGGAAACACCATATATTTT.

The chain joins TRBV20-1 to TRBJ1-1; D gene uncertain. The germline V gene has CDR1 DFQATT and CDR2 SNEGSKA (reference sequence). This CDR3 is 11 amino acids long. V dropped 3 bases and J dropped 8 bases, with 10 bases sitting between them. The CDR3 nucleotides are TGCAGTGCTAGGAGCGGCGCCGAAGCTTTCTTT. Protein sequence: CSARSGAEAFF.

This clone occurred once. V gene TRBV6-5 combines with J gene TRBJ1-5; D unresolved. The CDR3 runs 15 residues. Germline V CDR1 and CDR2: MNHEY, SVGAGI. V gave up 7 bases and J gave up 2 bases, with 15 bases separating them. CDR3 protein: CASTGSAGGNQPQHF. The CDR3 coding sequence is TGTGCCAGCACGGGGTCCGCAGGAGGCAATCAGCCCCAGCATTTT.

The V and J genes are TRBV7-8 and TRBJ1-2; D is unresolved. V gave up 3 bases and J gave up 0 bases, with 5 bases separating them. This CDR3 spans 13 amino acids. Germline V gene sequence: CDR1 SGHVS, CDR2 FQNEAQ. Here the CDR3 DNA reads TGTGCCAGCAGCTTGAGCCCTAACTATGGCTACACCTTC. It codes for CASSLSPNYGYTF. The full variable domain, with the rest looked up from reference TRBV7-8 and TRBJ1-2, is GAGVSQSPRYKVAKRGQDVALRCDPISGHVSLFWYQQALGQGPEFLTYFQNEAQLDKSGLPSDRFFAERPEGSVSTLKIQRTQQEDSAVYLCASSLSPNYGYTFGSGTRLTVV.

V gene TRBV4-1 combines with J gene TRBJ2-4, with a possible D match to TRBD1 (6 bases). The V and J ends lost 2 bases and 1 base respectively, with 6 bases between them. CDR1 is MGHRA, CDR2 YSYEKL, per germline. CDR3 size: 14 residues. CDR3 nucleotide sequence: TGCGCCAGCAGCCAAAGGGGGGCCAAAAACATTCAGTACTTC. It yields the protein CASSQRGAKNIQYF.

V usage is TRBV27 and J usage is TRBJ2-7; 7 bases fit TRBD1. Trimming removed 5 bases from V and 3 bases from J; junction bases left unmatched: 13. The CDR3 has 16 amino acids. CDR1 is MNHEY, CDR2 SMNVEV, per germline (reference sequence). The CDR3 region is CASSLNPGTANYEQYF. Written as DNA, the CDR3 is TGTGCCAGCAGTCTGAATCCCGGGACAGCAAACTACGAGCAGTACTTC.

This clone was counted only a few times. V and J are TRBV6-5 and TRBJ1-1, with D hard to call. Trimming pared 4 bases from V and 10 bases from J, leaving 10 bases between. Germline V gene lookup returns CDR1 MNHEY and CDR2 SVGAGI. CDR3 length: 11 amino acids. This CDR3 is CASSSSLRAFF. CDR3 nucleotide sequence: TGTGCCAGCAGTTCTTCATTGCGAGCTTTCTTT.

The chain uses TRBV30 and TRBJ2-7; D is unclear. The germline V and J ends were trimmed by 3 bases and 0 bases, with 12 bases remaining between them. CDR1 GTSNPN and CDR2 SVGIG come from the germline V gene (reference sequence). This CDR3 has 14 amino acids. Here the CDR3 DNA reads TGTGCCTGGAGCGTTGACTTGAGCTCCTACGAGCAGTACTTC. It specifies CAWSVDLSSYEQYF.

The sample holds one count of this clone. V and J are TRBV7-9 and TRBJ2-7; 14 bases align to TRBD2. Germline CDR1 is SEHNR and CDR2 is FQNEAQ (reference sequence). The CDR3 runs to 14 residues. The V segment lost 4 bases and the J segment 10 bases; nucleotides outside the gene matches: 6. The CDR3 sequence is CASSSGTSGSLQYF. The CDR3 bases are TGTGCCAGCAGCTCCGGGACTAGCGGGAGTCTTCAGTACTTC.

The chain joins TRBV5-7 to TRBJ1-5; 8 bases line up with TRBD1. TRBV5-7 is filed as an ORF, its function uncertain. V was pared by 4 bases and J by 1 base, with 7 bases of the junction left unmatched. This CDR3 contains 16 residues. The CDR3 region has the DNA TGTGCCAGCAGCCATGACAGGGGCGGGAGCAATCAGCCCCAGCATTTT. This translates into CASSHDRGGSNQPQHF.

This clone showed up just once. The chain employs TRBV27 and TRBJ1-2, with 7 positions matching TRBD1. The CDR3 consists of 13 residues. The germline gives CDR1 MNHEY, CDR2 SMNVEV (reference sequence). The junction had 5 bases not matched to a gene; V was cut back by 6 bases and J by 4 bases. Here the CDR3 reads CASSSTGSYGYTF. CDR3 coding DNA: TGTGCCAGCAGCTCGACAGGGAGCTATGGCTACACCTTC.